These T cell receptor beta chains were read from a single sample in a study of T cell responses to AZD1222 COVID-19 vaccine. Produced via immunoSEQ multiplex PCR; TCRdb's table is partial and in-frame only. Of about 92,000 clones in the sample, over 80% were seen once. The sample consisted of peripheral blood, taken on day 0 of AZD1222 vaccination. Receptors originate from an adult in good health. The CDR3 runs from the conserved cysteine through the conserved F or W. Each record gives: clone size, V gene, CDR3 protein. The size field is filled for only some rows; it gives once, few, many or a size class.

size: NA; V: TRBV30; CDR3: CAWVTGANVLTF
size: NA; V: TRBV15; CDR3: CATSRRQGSLNPTQHF
size: NA; V: TRBV5-1; CDR3: CASSRSLSVF
size: NA; V: TRBV7-9; CDR3: CASSSLETVSSYEQYF
size: NA; V: TRBV9; CDR3: CASSGRTSGDNEQFF
size: NA; V: TRBV5-8; CDR3: CASSLGDSLNQPQHF
size: NA; V: TRBV9; CDR3: CASSVGSRAGQPQHF
size: NA; V: TRBV3-1/TRBV3-2; CDR3: CASSGRTRVEQFF
size: NA; V: TRBV5-1; CDR3: CASSPSYRGGEQFF
size: NA; V: TRBV27; CDR3: CASSFVLASSYEQYF
size: NA; V: TRBV27; CDR3: CASSTRAIEKLFF
size: once; V: TRBV7-3; CDR3: CASSPSLGAFF
size: NA; V: TRBV27; CDR3: CASSTGGAVYEQYF
size: NA; V: TRBV7-2; CDR3: CASSLSGGALQDGYTF
size: NA; V: TRBV15; CDR3: CATSRVGGLEQFF
size: NA; V: TRBV5-1; CDR3: CASSLGAEETQYF
size: once; V: TRBV3-1/TRBV3-2; CDR3: CASSQGYTGGETQYF
size: NA; V: TRBV12-3/TRBV12-4; CDR3: CASSLADTQYF
size: NA; V: TRBV7-6; CDR3: CASSLRGLPPPYEQYF
size: NA; V: TRBV30; CDR3: CAWSGLAEDQETQYF
size: NA; V: TRBV18; CDR3: CASSPQRLADYEQYF
size: NA; V: TRBV4-1; CDR3: CASSPSPGGINEKLFF
size: once; V: TRBV4-3; CDR3: CASSQGTYKGAVHEQYF
size: NA; V: TRBV27; CDR3: CASYSSGANTEAFF
size: NA; V: TRBV3-1/TRBV3-2; CDR3: CASSRFRTLGQGRTGELFF
size: NA; V: TRBV5-6; CDR3: CASSLGTMRSQPQHF
size: NA; V: TRBV18; CDR3: CASSPAGQGNAKLFF
size: once; V: TRBV11-2; CDR3: CASSTQPAGNTGELFF
size: NA; V: TRBV28; CDR3: CASSIPGQVYGYTF
size: NA; V: TRBV5-1; CDR3: CASSPGMYQETQYF
size: NA; V: TRBV5-1; CDR3: CASSLALRTGDGANVLTF
size: NA; V: TRBV5-1; CDR3: CASSLDVNTEAFF
size: NA; V: TRBV7-3; CDR3: CASSLTTGLAYNEQFF
size: NA; V: TRBV18; CDR3: CASSPQRVDGNTIYF
size: NA; V: TRBV3-1/TRBV3-2; CDR3: CASTPGITEAFF
size: once; V: TRBV6-4; CDR3: CASSMGLAGVYNEQFF
size: NA; V: TRBV5-1; CDR3: CASSPNRGGEKLFF
size: NA; V: TRBV29-1; CDR3: CSVDQGAEQFF
size: NA; V: TRBV5-1; CDR3: CASSPGTGPLANYGYTF
size: NA; V: TRBV28; CDR3: CASSSMSGERGNQPQHF
size: NA; V: TRBV6-5; CDR3: CASTPDGDWPYEQYF
size: NA; V: TRBV5-1; CDR3: CASSLGRGGTEAFF